The 2 T cell receptor beta chains below all came from one sample that was sequenced in a study of radiotherapy plus CTLA-4 blockade in lung cancer (dated by TCRdb to the late 2010s). The library was prepared using the immunoSEQ multiplex PCR assay. The immuneACCESS repertoire file appears here via TCRdb, limited to in-frame rearrangements. These files lack a portion of the clones; in checked studies, under half of the deficit traces to unresolved V genes, and the cause of the others is not known. This sample holds about 80,000 clones; under 80% were observed only once. About 23% of the sample rests with the top ten. Sequencing used peripheral blood, obtained from a patient treated with radiotherapy plus ipilimumab. The origin of the receptors is a human donor with non-small cell lung cancer whose response to radiotherapy plus ipilimumab could not be evaluated. Some clones in this sample may be carry-over from other donors' samples.

This clone was seen just once. This chain uses TRBV28 with TRBJ1-2; 7 nucleotides line up with TRBD1. Germline V gene data show CDR1 as MDHEN and CDR2 as SYDVKM. V shed 6 bases, J shed 6 bases, and the junction held 13 bases outside the gene matches. The CDR3 loop spans 15 amino acids. This CDR3 is CASSSFLGGADGYTF. CDR3 nucleotides: TGTGCCAGCAGCTCCTTTTTAGGGGGCGCCGATGGCTACACCTTC.

This chain connects TRBV7-2 to TRBJ2-1; TRBD1 aligns across 7 bases. The CDR3 sequence is 16 residues long. The ends lost 5 bases at V and 1 base at J; junction bases unmatched: 8. Germline CDR1 is SGHTA and CDR2 is FQGNSA. CDR3 coding DNA: TGTGCCAGCAGCCCCAGACAGGGATATTCCTACAATGAGCAGTTCTTC. Its translation is CASSPRQGYSYNEQFF.